This T cell receptor (beta chain) was sequenced in a study of blood T cell repertoires in COVID-19. About the study: COVID-19 samples collected from the United States, Italy and Spain covered acute and convalescent phases.

Per the study methods: Counts of nucleated cells, estimated from reference gene primer amplification, were obtained. Clones were sequenced by immunoSEQ multiplex PCR, and TCRdb holds only the in-frame ones, with some missing. Clone size and V and J calls were adopted from that table, with D and trimming inferred from the DNA. Here the sample spans 150,000 to 180,000 clones, about 85% being singletons. Enrollment of patients from Seattle took place during active infection, with longitudinal follow-up. The sample consisted of peripheral blood. The receptor's source is a man between 60 and 70 years old with COVID-19, enrolled during active disease.

CDR3 protein: CASSDAGTGDWGNTIYF. Here the CDR3 DNA reads TGTGCCAGCAGTGACGCCGGGACAGGGGATTGGGGAAACACCATATATTTT. The chain links TRBV6-4 to TRBJ1-3; TRBD1 aligns across 10 bases. This CDR3 has 17 residues. The V segment lost 2 bases and the J segment 4 bases; nucleotides outside the gene matches: 8. The germline gives CDR1 MRHNA, CDR2 SNTAGT.